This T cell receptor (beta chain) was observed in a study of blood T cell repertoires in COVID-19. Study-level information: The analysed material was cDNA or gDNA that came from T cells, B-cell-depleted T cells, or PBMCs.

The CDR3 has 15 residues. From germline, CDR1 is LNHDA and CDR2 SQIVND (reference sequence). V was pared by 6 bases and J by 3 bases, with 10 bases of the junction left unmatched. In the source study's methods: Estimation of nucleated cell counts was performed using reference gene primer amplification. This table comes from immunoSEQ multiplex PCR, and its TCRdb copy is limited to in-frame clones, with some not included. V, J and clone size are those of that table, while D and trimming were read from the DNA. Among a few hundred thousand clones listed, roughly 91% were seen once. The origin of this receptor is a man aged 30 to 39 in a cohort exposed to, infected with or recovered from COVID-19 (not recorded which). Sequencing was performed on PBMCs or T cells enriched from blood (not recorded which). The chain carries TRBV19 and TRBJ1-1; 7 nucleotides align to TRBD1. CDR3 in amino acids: CASRSIWDRHTEAFF. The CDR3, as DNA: TGTGCCAGTAGGTCTATTTGGGACAGACACACTGAAGCTTTCTTT.